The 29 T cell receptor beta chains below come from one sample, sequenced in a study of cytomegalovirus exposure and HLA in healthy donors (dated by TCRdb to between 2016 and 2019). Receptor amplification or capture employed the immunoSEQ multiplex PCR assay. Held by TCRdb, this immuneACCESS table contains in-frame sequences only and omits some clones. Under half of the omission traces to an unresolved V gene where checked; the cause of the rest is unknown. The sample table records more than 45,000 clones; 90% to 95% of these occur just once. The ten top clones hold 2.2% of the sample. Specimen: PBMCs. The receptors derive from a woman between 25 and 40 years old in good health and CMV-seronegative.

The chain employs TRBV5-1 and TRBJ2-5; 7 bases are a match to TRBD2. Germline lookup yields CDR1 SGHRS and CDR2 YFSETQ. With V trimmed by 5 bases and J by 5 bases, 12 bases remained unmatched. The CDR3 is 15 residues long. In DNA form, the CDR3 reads TGCGCCAGCAGAATGGCGGGAGTTGGAGGGGAGACCCAGTACTTC. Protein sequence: CASRMAGVGGETQYF.

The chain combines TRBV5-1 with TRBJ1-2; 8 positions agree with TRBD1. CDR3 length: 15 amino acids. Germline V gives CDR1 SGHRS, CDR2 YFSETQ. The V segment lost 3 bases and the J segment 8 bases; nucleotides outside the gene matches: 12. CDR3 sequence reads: CASSSGPGQGGGYTF. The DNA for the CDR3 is TGCGCCAGCAGCTCGGGACCCGGACAGGGCGGCGGCTACACCTTC.

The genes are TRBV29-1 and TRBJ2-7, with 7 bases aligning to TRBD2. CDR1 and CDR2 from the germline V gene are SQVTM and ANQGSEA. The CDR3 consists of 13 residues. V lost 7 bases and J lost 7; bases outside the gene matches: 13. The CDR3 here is CSAEGGEGWEQYF. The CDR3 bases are TGCAGCGCGGAGGGAGGGGAAGGTTGGGAGCAGTACTTC.

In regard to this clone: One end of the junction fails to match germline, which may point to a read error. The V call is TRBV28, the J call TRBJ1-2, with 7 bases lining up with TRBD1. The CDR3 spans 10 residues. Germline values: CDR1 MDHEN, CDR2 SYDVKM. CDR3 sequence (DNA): TGTGCCAGCAGTGCGGACAGGTTTGAGTTT. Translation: CASSADRFEF.

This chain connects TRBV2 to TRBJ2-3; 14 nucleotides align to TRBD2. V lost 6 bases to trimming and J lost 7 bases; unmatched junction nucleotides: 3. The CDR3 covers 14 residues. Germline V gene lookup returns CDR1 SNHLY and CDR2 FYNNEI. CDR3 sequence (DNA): TGTGCCAGCAGGGGGACTAGCGGGAGTAATACGCAGTATTTT. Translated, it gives CASRGTSGSNTQYF. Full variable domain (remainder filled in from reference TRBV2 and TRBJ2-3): EPEVTQTPSHQVTQMGQEVILRCVPISNHLYFYWYRQILGQKVEFLVSFYNNEISEKSEIFDDQFSVERPDGSNFTLKIRSTKLEDSAMYFCASRGTSGSNTQYFGPGTRLTVL.

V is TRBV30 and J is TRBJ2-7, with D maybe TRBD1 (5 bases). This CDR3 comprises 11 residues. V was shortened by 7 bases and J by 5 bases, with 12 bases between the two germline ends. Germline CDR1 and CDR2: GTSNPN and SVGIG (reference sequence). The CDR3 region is CAYALRDEQYF. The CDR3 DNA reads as TGTGCCTACGCCCTCAGGGACGAGCAGTACTTC.

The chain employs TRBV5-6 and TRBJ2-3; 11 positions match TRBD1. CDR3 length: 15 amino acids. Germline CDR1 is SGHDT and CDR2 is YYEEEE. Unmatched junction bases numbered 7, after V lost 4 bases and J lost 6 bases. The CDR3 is CASSKAGTGGDTQYF. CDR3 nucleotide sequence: TGTGCCAGCAGCAAGGCCGGGACAGGGGGGGATACGCAGTATTTT.

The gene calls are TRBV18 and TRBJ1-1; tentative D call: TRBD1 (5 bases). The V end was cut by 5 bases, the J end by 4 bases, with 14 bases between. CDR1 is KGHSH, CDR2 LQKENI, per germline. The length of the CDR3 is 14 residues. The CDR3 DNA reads TGTGCCAGCTCAAGTGACATGGGGGGCACTGAAGCTTTCTTT. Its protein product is CASSSDMGGTEAFF.

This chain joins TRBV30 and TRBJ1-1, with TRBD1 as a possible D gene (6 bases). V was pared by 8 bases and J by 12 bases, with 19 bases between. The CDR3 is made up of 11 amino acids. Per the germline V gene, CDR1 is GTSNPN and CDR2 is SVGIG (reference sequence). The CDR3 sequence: CATERQEKTFF. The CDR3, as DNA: TGTGCCACCGAAAGACAGGAGAAAACTTTCTTT. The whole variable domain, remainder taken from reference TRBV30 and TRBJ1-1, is SQTIHQWPATLVQPVGSPLSLECTVEGTSNPNLYWYRQAAGRGLQLLFYSVGIGQISSEVPQNLSASRPQDRQFILSSKKLLLSDSGFYLCATERQEKTFFGQGTRLTVV.

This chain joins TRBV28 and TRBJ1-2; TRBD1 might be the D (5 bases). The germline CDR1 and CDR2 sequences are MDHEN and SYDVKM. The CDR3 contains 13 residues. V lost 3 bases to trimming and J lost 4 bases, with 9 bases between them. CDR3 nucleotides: TGTGCCAGCAGTTTGGGGGGTGGCTATGGCTACACCTTC. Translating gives CASSLGGGYGYTF.

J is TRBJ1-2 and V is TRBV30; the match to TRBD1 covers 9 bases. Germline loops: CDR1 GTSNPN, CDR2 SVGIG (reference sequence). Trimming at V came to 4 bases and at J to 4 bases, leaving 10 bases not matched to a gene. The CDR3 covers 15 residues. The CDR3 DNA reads TGTGCCTGGATGGGGTTCGGACAGGGGTTCTATGGCTACACCTTC. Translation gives CAWMGFGQGFYGYTF.

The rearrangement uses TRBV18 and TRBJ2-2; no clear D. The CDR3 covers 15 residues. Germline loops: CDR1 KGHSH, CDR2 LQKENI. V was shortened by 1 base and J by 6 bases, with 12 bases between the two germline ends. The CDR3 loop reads CASSPRSGEAGELFF. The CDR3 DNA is TGTGCCAGCTCACCACGTTCTGGTGAGGCCGGGGAGCTGTTTTTT.

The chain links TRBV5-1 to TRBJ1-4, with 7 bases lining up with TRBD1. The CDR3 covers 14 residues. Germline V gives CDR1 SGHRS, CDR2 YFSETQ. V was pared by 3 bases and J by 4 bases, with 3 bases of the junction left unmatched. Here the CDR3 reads CASSSGQINEKLFF. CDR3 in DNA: TGCGCCAGCAGCTCGGGACAGATTAATGAAAAACTGTTTTTT.

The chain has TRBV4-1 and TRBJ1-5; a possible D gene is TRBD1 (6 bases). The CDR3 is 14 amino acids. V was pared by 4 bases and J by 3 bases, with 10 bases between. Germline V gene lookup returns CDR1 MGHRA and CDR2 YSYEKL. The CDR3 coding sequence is TGCGCCAGCAGCCCAACAGGGCCCAATCAGCCCCAGCATTTT. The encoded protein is CASSPTGPNQPQHF.

The CDR3 here is CASSAGDLAFF. The CDR3 bases are TGTGCCAGCAGTGCAGGGGATTTAGCTTTCTTT. The J gene is TRBJ1-1, the V gene TRBV28; D possibly corresponds to TRBD1 (6 bases). CDR3 length: 11 amino acids. Trimming removed 5 bases at V and 10 bases at J, with 11 bases between. Germline values: CDR1 MDHEN, CDR2 SYDVKM.

The CDR3 DNA reads TGTGCCAGCAGCTCAGGGACTAGCGGGAAGGGTACGCAGTATTTT. It is translated as CASSSGTSGKGTQYF. The V call is TRBV4-2, the J call TRBJ2-3, with 13 nucleotides matching TRBD2. V gave up 5 bases and J gave up 8 bases; unmatched junction bases: 7. From germline, CDR1 is LGHNA and CDR2 YNFKEQ. This CDR3 has 15 residues.

CDR3 DNA: TGTGCCAGCAACGCAAGTTATCGGGGCACAGATACGCAGTATTTT. Its translation is CASNASYRGTDTQYF. The chain is built from TRBV21-1 and TRBJ2-3; the D call TRBD2 from the table was never checked on the DNA. TRBV21-1 is deemed a pseudogene. This CDR3 spans 15 amino acids.

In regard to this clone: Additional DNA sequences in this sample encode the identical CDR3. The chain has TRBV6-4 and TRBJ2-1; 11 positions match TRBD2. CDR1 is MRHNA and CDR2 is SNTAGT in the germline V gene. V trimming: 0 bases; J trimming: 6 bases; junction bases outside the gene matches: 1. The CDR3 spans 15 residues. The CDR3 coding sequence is TGTGCCAGCAGTGACTCTACTAGCGGGAGCAATGAGCAGTTCTTC. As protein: CASSDSTSGSNEQFF.

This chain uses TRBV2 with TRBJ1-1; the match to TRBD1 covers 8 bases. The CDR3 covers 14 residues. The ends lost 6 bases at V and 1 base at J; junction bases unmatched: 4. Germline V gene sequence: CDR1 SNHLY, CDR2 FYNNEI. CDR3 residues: CASRATGGNTEAFF. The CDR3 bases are TGTGCCAGCAGAGCTACAGGGGGGAACACTGAAGCTTTCTTT.

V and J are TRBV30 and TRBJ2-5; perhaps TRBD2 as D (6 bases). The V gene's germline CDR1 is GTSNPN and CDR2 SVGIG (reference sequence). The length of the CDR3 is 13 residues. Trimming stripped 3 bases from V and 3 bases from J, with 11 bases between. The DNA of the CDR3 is TGTGCCTGGAGGGCTAGCGACAAAGAGACCCAGTACTTC. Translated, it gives CAWRASDKETQYF.

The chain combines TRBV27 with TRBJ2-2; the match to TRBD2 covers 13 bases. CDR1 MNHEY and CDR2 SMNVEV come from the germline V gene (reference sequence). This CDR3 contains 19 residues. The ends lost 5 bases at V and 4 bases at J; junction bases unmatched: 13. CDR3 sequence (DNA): TGTGCCAGCAGTCTCGGACTAGCGGGAGAACGGAGTGGCACCGGGGAGCTGTTTTTT. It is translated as CASSLGLAGERSGTGELFF.

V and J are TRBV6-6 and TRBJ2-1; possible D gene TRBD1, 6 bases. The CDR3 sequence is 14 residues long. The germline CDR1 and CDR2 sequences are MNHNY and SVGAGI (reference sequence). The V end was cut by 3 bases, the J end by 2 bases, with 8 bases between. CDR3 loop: CASSYQGTYNEQFF. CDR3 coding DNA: TGTGCCAGCAGTTATCAGGGGACCTACAATGAGCAGTTCTTC.

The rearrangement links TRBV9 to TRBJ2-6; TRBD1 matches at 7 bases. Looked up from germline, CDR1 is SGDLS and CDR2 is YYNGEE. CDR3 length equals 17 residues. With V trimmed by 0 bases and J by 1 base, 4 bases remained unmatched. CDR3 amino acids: CASSVVDRVSGANVLTF. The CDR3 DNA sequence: TGTGCCAGCAGCGTAGTTGACAGGGTGTCTGGGGCCAACGTCCTGACTTTC.

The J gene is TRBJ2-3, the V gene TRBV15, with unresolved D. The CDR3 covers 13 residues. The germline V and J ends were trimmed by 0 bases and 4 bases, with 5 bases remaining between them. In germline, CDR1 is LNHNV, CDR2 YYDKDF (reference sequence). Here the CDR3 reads CATSRERPDTQYF. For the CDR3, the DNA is TGTGCCACCAGCAGAGAGCGCCCAGATACGCAGTATTTT. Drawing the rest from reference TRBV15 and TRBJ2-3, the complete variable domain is DAMVIQNPRYQVTQFGKPVTLSCSQTLNHNVMYWYQQKSSQAPKLLFHYYDKDFNNEADTPDNFQSRRPNTSFCFLDIRSPGLGDTAMYLCATSRERPDTQYFGPGTRLTVL.

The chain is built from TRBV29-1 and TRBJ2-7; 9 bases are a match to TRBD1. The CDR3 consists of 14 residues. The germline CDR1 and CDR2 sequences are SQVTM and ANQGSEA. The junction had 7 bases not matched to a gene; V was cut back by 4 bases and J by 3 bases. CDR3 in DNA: TGCAGCGTTGGTGGACAGGGGACAGACTACGAGCAGTACTTC. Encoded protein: CSVGGQGTDYEQYF.

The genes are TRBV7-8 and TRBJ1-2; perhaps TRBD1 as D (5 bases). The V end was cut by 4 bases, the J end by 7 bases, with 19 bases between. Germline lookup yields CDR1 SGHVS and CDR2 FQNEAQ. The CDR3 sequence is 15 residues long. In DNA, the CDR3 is TGTGCCAGCAGCTCGGCGGTGGGGCGGTCGTCTGGCTACACCTTC. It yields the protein CASSSAVGRSSGYTF.

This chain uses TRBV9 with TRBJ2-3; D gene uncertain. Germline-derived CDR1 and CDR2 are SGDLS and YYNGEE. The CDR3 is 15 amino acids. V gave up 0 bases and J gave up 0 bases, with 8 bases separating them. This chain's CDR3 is CASSVDPTSTDTQYF. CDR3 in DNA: TGTGCCAGCAGCGTAGACCCCACTAGCACAGATACGCAGTATTTT.

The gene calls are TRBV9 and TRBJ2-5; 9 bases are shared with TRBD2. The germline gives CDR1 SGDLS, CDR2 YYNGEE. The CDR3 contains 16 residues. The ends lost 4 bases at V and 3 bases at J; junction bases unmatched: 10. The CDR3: CASSLSSGSKEETQYF. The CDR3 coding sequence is TGTGCCAGCAGCTTAAGTAGCGGGAGTAAGGAAGAGACCCAGTACTTC.

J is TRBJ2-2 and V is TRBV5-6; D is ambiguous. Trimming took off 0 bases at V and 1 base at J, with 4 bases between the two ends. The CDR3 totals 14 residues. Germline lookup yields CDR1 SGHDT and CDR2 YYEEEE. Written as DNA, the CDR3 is TGTGCCAGCAGCTTGGCAGTGAACACCGGGGAGCTGTTTTTT. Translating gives CASSLAVNTGELFF.